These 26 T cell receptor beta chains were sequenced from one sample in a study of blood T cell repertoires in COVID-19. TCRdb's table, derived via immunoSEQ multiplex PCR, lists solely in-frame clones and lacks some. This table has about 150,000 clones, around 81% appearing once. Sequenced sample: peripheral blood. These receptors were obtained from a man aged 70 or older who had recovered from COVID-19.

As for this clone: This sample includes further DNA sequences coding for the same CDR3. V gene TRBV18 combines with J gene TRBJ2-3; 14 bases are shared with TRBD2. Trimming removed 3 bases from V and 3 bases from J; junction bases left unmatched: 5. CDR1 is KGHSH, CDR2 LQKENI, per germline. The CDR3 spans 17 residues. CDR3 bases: TGTGCCAGCTCACCCGGGACTAGCGGGAGCGGTACAGATACGCAGTATTTT. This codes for CASSPGTSGSGTDTQYF.

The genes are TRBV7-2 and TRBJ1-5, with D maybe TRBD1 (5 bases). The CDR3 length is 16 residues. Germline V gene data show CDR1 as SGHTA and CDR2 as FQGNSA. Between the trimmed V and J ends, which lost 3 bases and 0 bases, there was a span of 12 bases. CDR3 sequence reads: CASSFSDSASNQPQHF. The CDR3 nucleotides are TGTGCCAGCAGCTTTTCCGACAGCGCTAGCAATCAGCCCCAGCATTTT.

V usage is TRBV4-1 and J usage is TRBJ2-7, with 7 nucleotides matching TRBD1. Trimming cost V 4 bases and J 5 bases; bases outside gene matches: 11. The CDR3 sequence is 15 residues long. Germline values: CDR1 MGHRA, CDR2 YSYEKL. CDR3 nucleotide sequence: TGCGCCAGCAGCCTAAGTGACAGGGTAGAGAACGAGCAGTACTTC. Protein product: CASSLSDRVENEQYF.

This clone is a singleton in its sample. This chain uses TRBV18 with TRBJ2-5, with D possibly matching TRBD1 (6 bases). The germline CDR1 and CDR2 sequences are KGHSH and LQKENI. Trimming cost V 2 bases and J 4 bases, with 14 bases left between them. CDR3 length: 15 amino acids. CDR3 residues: CASSPAGAPAETQYF. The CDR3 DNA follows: TGTGCCAGCTCACCAGCAGGGGCCCCGGCAGAGACCCAGTACTTC.

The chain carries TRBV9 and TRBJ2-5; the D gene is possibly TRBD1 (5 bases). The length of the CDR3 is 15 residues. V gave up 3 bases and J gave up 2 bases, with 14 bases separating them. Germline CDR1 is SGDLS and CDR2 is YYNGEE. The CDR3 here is CASSASSGLQETQYF. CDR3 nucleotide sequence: TGTGCCAGCAGCGCCTCCTCAGGGTTGCAAGAGACCCAGTACTTC.

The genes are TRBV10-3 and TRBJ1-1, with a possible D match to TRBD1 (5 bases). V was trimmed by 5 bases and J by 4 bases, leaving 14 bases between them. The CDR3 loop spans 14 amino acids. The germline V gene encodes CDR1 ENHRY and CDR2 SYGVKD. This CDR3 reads CAISPGQSGTEAFF. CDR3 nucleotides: TGTGCCATCAGTCCAGGACAATCGGGCACTGAAGCTTTCTTT.

CDR3 protein: CASSSAPGTANEAFF. DNA of the CDR3: TGCGCCAGCAGCTCCGCCCCCGGGACAGCCAATGAAGCTTTCTTT. The rearrangement joins TRBV5-1 to TRBJ1-1; 7 bases fit TRBD1. V shed 3 bases and J 7 bases; nucleotides not matched to a gene: 12. This CDR3 has 15 residues. Germline V gene data show CDR1 as SGHRS and CDR2 as YFSETQ.

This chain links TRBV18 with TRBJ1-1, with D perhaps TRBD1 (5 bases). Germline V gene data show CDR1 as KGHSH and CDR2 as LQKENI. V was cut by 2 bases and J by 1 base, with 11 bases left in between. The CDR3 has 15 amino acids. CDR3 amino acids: CASSPRRGQNTEAFF. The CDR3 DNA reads TGTGCCAGCTCACCAAGGAGGGGTCAGAACACTGAAGCTTTCTTT.

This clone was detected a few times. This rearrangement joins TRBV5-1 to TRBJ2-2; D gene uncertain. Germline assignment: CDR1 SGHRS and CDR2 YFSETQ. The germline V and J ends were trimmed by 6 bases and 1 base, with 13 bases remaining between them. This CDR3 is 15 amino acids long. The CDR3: CASNPFQENTGELFF. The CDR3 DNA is TGCGCCAGCAACCCCTTCCAGGAGAACACCGGGGAGCTGTTTTTT.

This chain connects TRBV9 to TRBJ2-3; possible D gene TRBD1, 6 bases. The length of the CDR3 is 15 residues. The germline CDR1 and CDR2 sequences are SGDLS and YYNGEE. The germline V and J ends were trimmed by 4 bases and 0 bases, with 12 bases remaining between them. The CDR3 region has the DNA TGTGCCAGCAGCAGACCGACAGGCAGCACAGATACGCAGTATTTT. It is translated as CASSRPTGSTDTQYF.

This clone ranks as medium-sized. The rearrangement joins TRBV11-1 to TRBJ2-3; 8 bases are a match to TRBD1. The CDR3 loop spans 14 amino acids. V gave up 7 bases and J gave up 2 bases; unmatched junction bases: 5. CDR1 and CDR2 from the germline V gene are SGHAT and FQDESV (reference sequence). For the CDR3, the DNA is TGTGCCAGCACCACAGGGGGGCTCACAGATACGCAGTATTTT. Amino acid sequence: CASTTGGLTDTQYF. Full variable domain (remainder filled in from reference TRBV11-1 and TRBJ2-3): EAEVAQSPRYKITEKSQAVAFWCDPISGHATLYWYRQILGQGPELLVQFQDESVVDDSQLPKDRFSAERLKGVDSTLKIQPAELGDSAMYLCASTTGGLTDTQYFGPGTRLTVL.

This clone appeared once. In nucleotides, the CDR3 is TGCAGCGGGGGGACAGGGGATCTCACAGATACGCAGTATTTT. Its protein is CSGGTGDLTDTQYF. V is TRBV29-1 and J is TRBJ2-3, with TRBD1 matching over 10 bases. The CDR3 extends over 14 amino acids. Germline V gene data show CDR1 as SQVTM and CDR2 as ANQGSEA. The V segment lost 7 bases and the J segment 2 bases; nucleotides outside the gene matches: 6.

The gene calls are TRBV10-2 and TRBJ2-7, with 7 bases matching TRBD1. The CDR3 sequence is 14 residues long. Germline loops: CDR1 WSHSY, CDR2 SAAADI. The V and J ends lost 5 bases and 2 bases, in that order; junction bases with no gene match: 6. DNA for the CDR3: TGCGCCAGCAGTAATTACAGGGGACCCTACGAGCAGTACTTC. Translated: CASSNYRGPYEQYF.

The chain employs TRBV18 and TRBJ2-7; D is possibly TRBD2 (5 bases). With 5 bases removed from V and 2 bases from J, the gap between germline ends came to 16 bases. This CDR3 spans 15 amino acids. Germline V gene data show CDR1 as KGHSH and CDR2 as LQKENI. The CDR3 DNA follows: TGTGCCAGCTCATCCACGGACGGGCGGGCCTACGAGCAGTACTTC. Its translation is CASSSTDGRAYEQYF.

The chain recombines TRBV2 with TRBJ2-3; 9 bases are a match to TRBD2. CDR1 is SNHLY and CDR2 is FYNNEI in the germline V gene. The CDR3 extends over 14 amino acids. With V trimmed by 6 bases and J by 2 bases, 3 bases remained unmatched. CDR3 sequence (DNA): TGTGCCAGCAGGCGGGAGGGTTCCACAGATACGCAGTATTTT. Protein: CASRREGSTDTQYF.

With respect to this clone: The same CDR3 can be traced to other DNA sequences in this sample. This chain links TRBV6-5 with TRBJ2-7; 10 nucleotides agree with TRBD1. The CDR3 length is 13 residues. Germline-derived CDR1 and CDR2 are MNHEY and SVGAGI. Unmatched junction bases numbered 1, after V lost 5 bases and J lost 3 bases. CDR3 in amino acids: CASSRDRGYEQYF. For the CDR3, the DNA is TGTGCCAGCAGTAGGGACAGGGGCTACGAGCAGTACTTC.

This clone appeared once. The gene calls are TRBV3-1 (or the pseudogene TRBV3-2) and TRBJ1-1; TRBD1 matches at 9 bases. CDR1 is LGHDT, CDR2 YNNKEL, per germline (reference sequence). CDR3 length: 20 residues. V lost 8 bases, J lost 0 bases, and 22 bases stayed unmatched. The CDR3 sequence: CASSSYSQPGQGFMNTEAFF. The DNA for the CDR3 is TGTGCCAGCTCGTCATATTCCCAACCGGGACAGGGTTTCATGAACACTGAAGCTTTCTTT.

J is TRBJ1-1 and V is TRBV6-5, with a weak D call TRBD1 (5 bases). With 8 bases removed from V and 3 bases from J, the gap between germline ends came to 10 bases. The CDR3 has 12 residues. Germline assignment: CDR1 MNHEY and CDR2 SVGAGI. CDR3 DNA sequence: TGTGCCAGCCGGTGGGGGGACACTGAAGCTTTCTTT. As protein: CASRWGDTEAFF.

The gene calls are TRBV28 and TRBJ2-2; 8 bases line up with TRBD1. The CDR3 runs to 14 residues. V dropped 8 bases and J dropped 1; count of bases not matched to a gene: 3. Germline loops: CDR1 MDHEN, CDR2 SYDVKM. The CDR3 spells CASDRGQNTGELFF. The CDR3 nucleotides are TGTGCCAGCGACAGGGGCCAGAACACCGGGGAGCTGTTTTTT. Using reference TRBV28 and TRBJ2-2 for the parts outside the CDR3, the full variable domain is DVKVTQSSRYLVKRTGEKVFLECVQDMDHENMFWYRQDPGLGLRLIYFSYDVKMKEKGDIPEGYSVSREKKERFSLILESASTNQTSMYLCASDRGQNTGELFFGEGSRLTVL.

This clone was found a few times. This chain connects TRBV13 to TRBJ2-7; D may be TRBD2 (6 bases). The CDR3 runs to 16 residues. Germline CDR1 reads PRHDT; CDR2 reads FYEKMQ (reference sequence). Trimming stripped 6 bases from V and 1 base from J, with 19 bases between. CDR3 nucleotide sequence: TGTGCCAGCAGTCCCTCGGGACTGTGGGGTTCCTACGAGCAGTACTTC. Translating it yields CASSPSGLWGSYEQYF.

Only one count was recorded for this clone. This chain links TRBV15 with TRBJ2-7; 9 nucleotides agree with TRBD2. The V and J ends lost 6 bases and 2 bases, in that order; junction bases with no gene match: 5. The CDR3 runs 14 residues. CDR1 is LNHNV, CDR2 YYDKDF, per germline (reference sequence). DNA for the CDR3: TGTGCCACCAGAGTATTAGCGGGAGCCTACGAGCAGTACTTC. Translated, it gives CATRVLAGAYEQYF.

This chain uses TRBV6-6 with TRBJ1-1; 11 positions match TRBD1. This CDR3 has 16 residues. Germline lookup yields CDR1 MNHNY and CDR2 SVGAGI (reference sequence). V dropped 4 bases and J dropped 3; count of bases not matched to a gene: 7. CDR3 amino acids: CASSWTGQGEYTEAFF. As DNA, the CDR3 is TGTGCCAGCAGTTGGACGGGACAGGGGGAGTACACTGAAGCTTTCTTT.

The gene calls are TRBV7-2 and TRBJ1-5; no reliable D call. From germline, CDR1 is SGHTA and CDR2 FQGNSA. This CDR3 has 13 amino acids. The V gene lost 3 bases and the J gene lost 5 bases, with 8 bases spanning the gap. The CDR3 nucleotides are TGTGCCAGCAGCTTCCGGGAGTATCAGCCCCAGCATTTT. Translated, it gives CASSFREYQPQHF.

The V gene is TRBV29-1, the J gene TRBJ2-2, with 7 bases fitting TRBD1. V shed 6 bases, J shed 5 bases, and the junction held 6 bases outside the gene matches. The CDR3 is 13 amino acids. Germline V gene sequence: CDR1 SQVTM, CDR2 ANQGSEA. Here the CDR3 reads CSVGQVLTGELFF. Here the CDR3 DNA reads TGCAGCGTAGGACAGGTCTTAACCGGGGAGCTGTTTTTT.

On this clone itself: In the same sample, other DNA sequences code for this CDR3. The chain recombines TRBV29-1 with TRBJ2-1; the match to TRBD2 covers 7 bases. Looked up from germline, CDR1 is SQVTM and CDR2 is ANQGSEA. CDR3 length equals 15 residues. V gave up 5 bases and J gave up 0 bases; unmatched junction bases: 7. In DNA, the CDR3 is TGCAGCGTTAGAAGACTAGCCGGCTCCTACAATGAGCAGTTCTTC. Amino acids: CSVRRLAGSYNEQFF.

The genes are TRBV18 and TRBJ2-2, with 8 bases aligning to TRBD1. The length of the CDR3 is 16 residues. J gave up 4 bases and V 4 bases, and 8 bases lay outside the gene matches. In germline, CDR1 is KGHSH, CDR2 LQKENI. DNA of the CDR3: TGTGCCAGCTCACGATCGACAGGGGTGGGCACCGGGGAGCTGTTTTTT. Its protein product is CASSRSTGVGTGELFF.